This passage covers 23 T cell receptor beta chains from one sample sequenced in a study of blood T cell repertoires in COVID-19. TCRdb keeps only in-frame clones here, not all; method: immunoSEQ multiplex PCR. This sample carries about 230,000 clones, around 84% of them seen once, and the ten largest clones take around 0.96%. The sequencing sample was made of peripheral blood. The receptors here all came from a man aged 40-50 years with acute or convalescent COVID-19.

The V call is TRBV19, the J call TRBJ1-3, with a weak D call TRBD1 (6 bases). V lost 8 bases and J lost 0, with 14 bases in between. Germline-derived CDR1 and CDR2 are LNHDA and SQIVND (reference sequence). The CDR3 contains 15 residues. This CDR3 reads CASQQGPDSGNTIYF. CDR3 nucleotides: TGTGCCAGTCAACAGGGTCCTGACTCTGGAAACACCATATATTTT.

This clone was seen only once. The chain uses TRBV24-1 and TRBJ2-7, with 7 bases fitting TRBD1. The germline V gene encodes CDR1 KGHDR and CDR2 SFDVKD. The CDR3 extends over 14 amino acids. Unmatched junction bases numbered 6, after V lost 2 bases and J lost 6 bases. CDR3 nucleotide sequence: TGTGCCACCAGTGATTCTGACAGGGCGGGCGAGCAGTACTTC. Amino acids: CATSDSDRAGEQYF.

The rearrangement joins TRBV30 to TRBJ1-3; 7 nucleotides line up with TRBD1. CDR3 length: 14 amino acids. The J segment lost 2 bases and the V segment lost 5 bases, leaving 6 bases of the junction unmatched. Per the germline V gene, CDR1 is GTSNPN and CDR2 is SVGIG (reference sequence). CDR3 in amino acids: CAWQGESTGNTIYF. The CDR3 DNA is TGTGCCTGGCAGGGGGAGAGCACTGGAAACACCATATATTTT.

The chain couples TRBV10-3 to TRBJ2-1; 9 nucleotides align to TRBD1. The V and J ends lost 6 bases and 8 bases, in that order; junction bases with no gene match: 14. The germline V gene has CDR1 ENHRY and CDR2 SYGVKD. This CDR3 is 16 amino acids long. CDR3 nucleotides: TGTGCCATCAGCCATAAAACGGGACAGGGTGTAGATGAGCAGTTCTTC. Amino acids: CAISHKTGQGVDEQFF.

The V and J genes are TRBV19 and TRBJ2-7; TRBD1 matches at 7 bases. V was clipped by 4 bases and J by 3 bases; unmatched bases: 9. CDR1 is LNHDA and CDR2 is SQIVND in the germline V gene (reference sequence). This CDR3 is built from 15 residues. CDR3 residues: CASSTRTGYDYEQYF. As DNA, the CDR3 is TGTGCCAGTAGTACCCGGACAGGATATGACTACGAGCAGTACTTC.

J is TRBJ1-1 and V is TRBV2; tentative D call: TRBD1 (6 bases). Germline lookup yields CDR1 SNHLY and CDR2 FYNNEI. Trimming took 10 bases from V and 0 from J, leaving 12 bases between them. CDR3 size: 13 residues. For the CDR3, the DNA is TGTGCCACCTCTAGGGACATGAACACTGAAGCTTTCTTT. Its translation: CATSRDMNTEAFF.

The V and J genes are TRBV6-4 and TRBJ2-3; D remains ambiguous. The CDR3 is 15 amino acids. V was trimmed by 4 bases and J by 2 bases, leaving 13 bases between them. Germline V CDR1 and CDR2: MRHNA, SNTAGT. CDR3 residues: CASSGSESPTDTQYF. DNA for the CDR3: TGTGCCAGCAGTGGCTCGGAGAGCCCCACAGATACGCAGTATTTT.

This chain links TRBV7-9 with TRBJ2-6; TRBD1 might be the D (6 bases). Germline-derived CDR1 and CDR2 are SEHNR and FQNEAQ (reference sequence). This CDR3 is 16 amino acids long. The ends were cut back, 2 bases at V and 4 bases at J, with 12 bases in the middle. CDR3 in amino acids: CASSLMGATGANVLTF. The CDR3 bases are TGTGCCAGCAGCTTAATGGGGGCTACCGGGGCCAACGTCCTGACTTTC. Combining the CDR3 with reference TRBV7-9 and TRBJ2-6 gives the whole variable domain DTGVSQNPRHKITKRGQNVTFRCDPISEHNRLYWYRQTLGQGPEFLTYFQNEAQLEKSRLLSDRFSAERPKGSFSTLEIQRTEQGDSAMYLCASSLMGATGANVLTFGAGSRLTVL.

V gene TRBV5-8 combines with J gene TRBJ1-2, with 10 bases aligning to TRBD1. CDR3 size: 14 residues. Germline CDR1 SGHTS, CDR2 YDEGEE. V was pared by 4 bases and J by 6 bases, with 6 bases of the junction left unmatched. Here the CDR3 reads CASSRGQGTDGYTF. The CDR3 nucleotides read TGTGCCAGCAGCCGGGGACAGGGGACAGATGGCTACACCTTC.

V is TRBV29-1 and J is TRBJ2-3; TRBD1 might be the D (6 bases). The length of the CDR3 is 14 residues. V lost 2 bases, J lost 3 bases, and 12 bases lay in between. Germline V gives CDR1 SQVTM, CDR2 ANQGSEA. CDR3 loop: CSVEFDRMTDTQYF. CDR3 in DNA: TGCAGCGTTGAATTTGACAGGATGACAGATACGCAGTATTTT.

This rearrangement joins TRBV6-6 to TRBJ1-5; no clear D. V lost 7 bases and J 6 bases, leaving 16 bases between the germline ends. Germline CDR1 MNHNY, CDR2 SVGAGI (reference sequence). This CDR3 is built from 14 residues. CDR3 in amino acids: CASTLAWGVQPQHF. The CDR3 DNA sequence: TGTGCCAGCACTCTCGCCTGGGGAGTTCAGCCCCAGCATTTT.

The chain combines TRBV19 with TRBJ1-6, with unresolved D. V was pared by 2 bases and J by 5 bases, with 16 bases between. The CDR3 totals 17 residues. Germline CDR1 reads LNHDA; CDR2 reads SQIVND (reference sequence). CDR3 sequence reads: CASSIKFTERNNSPLHF. Here the CDR3 DNA reads TGTGCCAGTAGTATAAAGTTTACAGAAAGAAATAATTCACCCCTCCACTTT.

The chain carries TRBV7-9 and TRBJ2-3, with a possible D match to TRBD2 (6 bases). Trimming took off 3 bases at V and 1 base at J, with 8 bases between the two ends. This CDR3 comprises 14 residues. The germline CDR1 and CDR2 sequences are SEHNR and FQNEAQ (reference sequence). CDR3 bases: TGTGCCAGCAGCTTGACTAGAGGCACAGATACGCAGTATTTT. Its translation is CASSLTRGTDTQYF. The whole variable domain, filled in from reference TRBV7-9 and TRBJ2-3, reads DTGVSQNPRHKITKRGQNVTFRCDPISEHNRLYWYRQTLGQGPEFLTYFQNEAQLEKSRLLSDRFSAERPKGSFSTLEIQRTEQGDSAMYLCASSLTRGTDTQYFGPGTRLTVL.

This clone was seen repeatedly, ten times or more. V usage is TRBV4-1 and J usage is TRBJ2-2, with D hard to call. Germline V gene data show CDR1 as MGHRA and CDR2 as YSYEKL. This CDR3 has 14 residues. V lost 0 bases to trimming and J lost 6 bases, with 8 bases between them. CDR3 DNA: TGCGCCAGCAGCCAAGATAACAATCCCGGGGAGCTGTTTTTT. As protein: CASSQDNNPGELFF.

The CDR3 sequence: CASSLAPEKLFF. CDR3 nucleotides: TGTGCCAGCAGCTTAGCCCCGGAAAAACTGTTTTTT. The chain has TRBV7-9 and TRBJ1-4; D is uncertain. Looked up from germline, CDR1 is SEHNR and CDR2 is FQNEAQ (reference sequence). The CDR3 is 12 amino acids. Trimming left V 0 bases short and J 8 bases short, with 4 bases between.

The DNA for the CDR3 is TGTGCCAGCAGCTATCTACCGGGGACTGAAGCTTTCTTT. Translated: CASSYLPGTEAFF. The rearrangement uses TRBV7-3 and TRBJ1-1; D gene unclear. V was trimmed by 4 bases and J by 5 bases, leaving 11 bases between them. In germline, CDR1 is SGHTA, CDR2 FQGTGA. The CDR3 loop spans 13 amino acids.

The genes are TRBV6-5 and TRBJ1-1; D possibly corresponds to TRBD1 (5 bases). V shed 6 bases and J shed 4 bases, with 15 bases lying between them. Germline lookup yields CDR1 MNHEY and CDR2 SVGAGI. The CDR3 has 14 residues. CDR3: CASRDTGLATEAFF. The CDR3 nucleotides read TGTGCCAGCAGGGACACAGGTTTGGCCACTGAAGCTTTCTTT.

The chain couples TRBV7-9 to TRBJ1-1; D gene ambiguous. CDR3 size: 12 residues. Germline loops: CDR1 SEHNR, CDR2 FQNEAQ (reference sequence). V lost 7 bases and J lost 1, with 7 bases in between. The CDR3 protein is CASMGRNTEAFF. DNA for the CDR3: TGTGCCAGCATGGGGAGGAACACTGAAGCTTTCTTT.

This clone showed up just once. The chain combines TRBV28 with TRBJ1-2; the match to TRBD1 covers 9 bases. Trimming cost V 6 bases and J 8 bases; bases outside gene matches: 7. Germline lookup yields CDR1 MDHEN and CDR2 SYDVKM. There are 13 residues in the CDR3. The CDR3 loop is CASRQGQGEGYTF. CDR3 DNA: TGTGCCAGCAGACAGGGACAGGGTGAAGGCTACACCTTC.

The V and J genes are TRBV28 and TRBJ2-7, with D tentatively TRBD1 (5 bases). Trimming pared 4 bases from V and 4 bases from J, leaving 14 bases between. The CDR3 length is 14 residues. Germline values: CDR1 MDHEN, CDR2 SYDVKM. The CDR3 protein is CASSSGQGPYEQYF. CDR3 sequence (DNA): TGTGCCAGCAGTTCTGGGCAGGGCCCATACGAGCAGTACTTC.

The CDR3 protein is CASSVQATYRNSPLHF. Written as DNA, the CDR3 is TGTGCCAGCAGTGTACAGGCCACCTATAGGAATTCACCCCTCCACTTT. The chain carries TRBV2 and TRBJ1-6; possibly TRBD1 for D (5 bases). The V end was cut by 4 bases, the J end by 7 bases, with 17 bases between. The germline V gene encodes CDR1 SNHLY and CDR2 FYNNEI. The CDR3 covers 16 residues.

The chain is built from TRBV2 and TRBJ1-2; TRBD1 aligns across 11 bases. Looked up from germline, CDR1 is SNHLY and CDR2 is FYNNEI. V was pared by 8 bases and J by 6 bases, with 5 bases of the junction left unmatched. The CDR3 spans 13 residues. CDR3 coding DNA: TGTGCCAGCTTGGGGACAGGGGGTCATGGCTACACCTTC. Its translation: CASLGTGGHGYTF. The variable domain in full, with the rest retrieved from reference TRBV2 and TRBJ1-2, is EPEVTQTPSHQVTQMGQEVILRCVPISNHLYFYWYRQILGQKVEFLVSFYNNEISEKSEIFDDQFSVERPDGSNFTLKIRSTKLEDSAMYFCASLGTGGHGYTFGSGTRLTVV.

The chain joins TRBV12-3 or TRBV12-4 to TRBJ2-7; unclear D gene. There are 12 residues in the CDR3. V lost 1 base and J 13 bases, leaving 14 bases between the germline ends. Here the CDR3 reads CASSLVLATIYF. In nucleotides, the CDR3 is TGTGCCAGCAGTTTAGTGTTGGCAACTATCTACTTC.